Shown below are 21 T cell receptor beta chains from a single sample sequenced in a study of neoadjuvant anti-PD-1 for oral cavity cancer. Data came from immunoSEQ multiplex PCR; TCRdb stores just in-frame clones and leaves some out. In the table there are some 70,000 clones, approximately 81% of which are singletons. The time point denotes: after neoadjuvant nivolumab, at surgical resection. Sequencing used PBMCs, obtained after nivolumab (anti-PD-1) treatment. The receptor source for this set is a person aged 35-80 years with oral cavity squamous cell carcinoma.

The CDR3 DNA reads as TGTGCCAGTCTACCCACGATAGCGGGGAGCTCCTACGAGCAGTACTTC. Translating it yields CASLPTIAGSSYEQYF. V usage is TRBV28 and J usage is TRBJ2-7; 8 bases agree with TRBD2. V lost 9 bases, J lost 0 bases, and 13 bases stayed unmatched. There are 16 residues in the CDR3. Germline V gene lookup returns CDR1 MDHEN and CDR2 SYDVKM.

The chain uses TRBV7-9 and TRBJ2-5, with 7 bases identical to TRBD1. CDR3 size: 12 residues. Germline V CDR1 and CDR2: SEHNR, FQNEAQ (reference sequence). The trim removed 11 bases at V and 1 base at J, leaving 4 bases unmatched. DNA for the CDR3: TGTGCCTTGGGACAGCCCCAAGAGACCCAGTACTTC. It codes for CALGQPQETQYF.

This clone has only one observation. This chain joins TRBV28 and TRBJ2-1, with TRBD1 matching 7 bases. CDR1 and CDR2 from the germline V gene are MDHEN and SYDVKM. CDR3 size: 16 residues. After removal of 4 bases from V and 2 bases from J, the junction contained 8 bases not matched to a gene. In DNA, the CDR3 is TGTGCCAGCAGTTCGACCGGGACAGCAACCTACAATGAGCAGTTCTTC. It encodes CASSSTGTATYNEQFF.

This clone was picked up a small number of times. The same CDR3 also results from other DNA sequences found in this sample. The chain is built from TRBV7-9 and TRBJ1-4, with unresolved D. The CDR3 has 15 amino acids. The ends were cut back, 3 bases at V and 0 bases at J, with 8 bases in the middle. Germline lookup yields CDR1 SEHNR and CDR2 FQNEAQ (reference sequence). The CDR3 DNA is TGTGCCAGCAGCTTCCCCTCAACAACTAATGAAAAACTGTTTTTT. Translating gives CASSFPSTTNEKLFF. The full variable domain, in which reference TRBV7-9 and TRBJ1-4 provide the parts outside the CDR3, is DTGVSQNPRHKITKRGQNVTFRCDPISEHNRLYWYRQTLGQGPEFLTYFQNEAQLEKSRLLSDRFSAERPKGSFSTLEIQRTEQGDSAMYLCASSFPSTTNEKLFFGSGTQLSVL.

V is TRBV7-3 and J is TRBJ2-2; 11 bases match TRBD1. The CDR3 loop spans 15 amino acids. Germline CDR1 SGHTA, CDR2 FQGTGA. V lost 5 bases to trimming and J lost 4 bases; unmatched junction nucleotides: 3. CDR3 protein: CASSAGTGGTGELFF. CDR3 coding DNA: TGTGCCAGCAGCGCAGGGACAGGGGGCACCGGGGAGCTGTTTTTT.

Points on this clone: The same CDR3 can be traced to other DNA sequences in this sample. The V gene is TRBV6-5, the J gene TRBJ2-1, with 13 bases matching TRBD2. The CDR3 spans 15 residues. CDR1 and CDR2 (germline): MNHEY, SVGAGI. The V gene end was trimmed by 2 bases and the J gene end by 6 bases; junction bases not matched to a gene: 1. As DNA, the CDR3 is TGTGCCAGCAGTTACAGGACTAGCGGGAGCAATGAGCAGTTCTTC. This codes for CASSYRTSGSNEQFF.

This chain uses TRBV7-6 with TRBJ1-1; D gene ambiguous. The CDR3 length is 13 residues. The V end lost 0 bases, the J end lost 7 bases, and 9 bases lay between the germline ends. Germline V gene data show CDR1 as SGHVS and CDR2 as FNYEAQ. The CDR3 DNA reads TGTGCCAGCAGCTTAGCCCCCCGGGATGAAGCTTTCTTT. It specifies CASSLAPRDEAFF.

A word on this clone: A read error may produce the germline difference seen at one junction end. The chain joins TRBV7-7 to TRBJ2-2; 7 bases agree with TRBD2. Germline V gene sequence: CDR1 SSHAT, CDR2 FNYEAQ (reference sequence). The CDR3 is made up of 15 amino acids. The chain's CDR3 is CASSPRESGTGELFF. CDR3 nucleotide sequence: TGTGCTAGCAGCCCGCGGGAGTCGGGCACCGGGGAGCTGTTTTTT.

V gene TRBV7-2 combines with J gene TRBJ1-3; perhaps TRBD1 as D (5 bases). V was cut by 2 bases and J by 0 bases, with 11 bases left in between. Germline assignment: CDR1 SGHTA and CDR2 FQGNSA. The CDR3 is made up of 16 amino acids. The DNA of the CDR3 is TGTGCCAGCAGCTTACAGGGCCTCAGCTCTGGAAACACCATATATTTT. As protein: CASSLQGLSSGNTIYF.

The chain couples TRBV7-2 to TRBJ1-2; TRBD1 matches at 7 bases. Germline trimming cut 5 bases from V and 2 bases from J; bases unmatched to any gene: 8. Germline-derived CDR1 and CDR2 are SGHTA and FQGNSA. The CDR3 spans 15 residues. The CDR3 spells CASSARPQGNYGYTF. Here the CDR3 DNA reads TGTGCCAGCAGCGCTCGGCCACAGGGGAACTATGGCTACACCTTC. Full variable domain (rest looked up from reference TRBV7-2 and TRBJ1-2): GAGVSQSPSNKVTEKGKDVELRCDPISGHTALYWYRQSLGQGLEFLIYFQGNSAPDKSGLPSDRFSAERTGGSVSTLTIQRTQQEDSAVYLCASSARPQGNYGYTFGSGTRLTVV.

The J gene is TRBJ2-5, the V gene TRBV5-1; 10 nucleotides agree with TRBD1. The V gene end was trimmed by 0 bases and the J gene end by 3 bases; junction bases not matched to a gene: 2. The CDR3 has 15 amino acids. Germline V gene sequence: CDR1 SGHRS, CDR2 YFSETQ. The CDR3 loop is CASSLDGTGEETQYF. The CDR3 DNA sequence: TGCGCCAGCAGCTTGGATGGGACAGGGGAAGAGACCCAGTACTTC.

This clone was seen a handful of times. The chain uses TRBV6-5 and TRBJ2-7, with D possibly being TRBD2 (5 bases). The CDR3 has 15 amino acids. From germline, CDR1 is MNHEY and CDR2 SVGAGI. V was pared by 6 bases and J by 3 bases, with 18 bases between. CDR3 in amino acids: CASRPTRLGSYEQYF. CDR3 coding DNA: TGTGCCAGCAGGCCCACTAGGTTAGGCAGCTACGAGCAGTACTTC.

The chain employs TRBV27 and TRBJ1-4, with D possibly TRBD1 on 5 matching bases. The V end lost 6 bases, the J end lost 8 bases, and 13 bases lay between the germline ends. This CDR3 contains 13 residues. CDR1 is MNHEY and CDR2 is SMNVEV in the germline V gene (reference sequence). The CDR3 protein is CASSSRAGEKLFF. The CDR3 coding sequence is TGTGCCAGCAGCTCCAGGGCGGGGGAAAAACTGTTTTTT.

The chain recombines TRBV4-1 with TRBJ2-1; D may be TRBD2 (7 bases). Per the germline V gene, CDR1 is MGHRA and CDR2 is YSYEKL. This CDR3 has 16 amino acids. V lost 1 base to trimming and J lost 7 bases, with 17 bases between them. The CDR3 DNA follows: TGCGCCAGCAGCCAAGCAGGGGCGGGAGTGAGGAATGAGCAGTTCTTC. Protein sequence: CASSQAGAGVRNEQFF.

The chain recombines TRBV30 with TRBJ2-7; the match to TRBD2 covers 9 bases. The CDR3 length is 15 residues. The germline CDR1 and CDR2 sequences are GTSNPN and SVGIG (reference sequence). V lost 1 base, J lost 3 bases, and 7 bases stayed unmatched. The CDR3 nucleotides read TGTGCCTGGAGTGCTCCTAGCGGGGCCCACTACGAGCAGTACTTC. Its translation: CAWSAPSGAHYEQYF.

This chain joins TRBV6-5 and TRBJ2-4; 12 bases agree with TRBD1. The trim removed 4 bases at V and 8 bases at J, leaving 9 bases unmatched. Germline CDR1 MNHEY, CDR2 SVGAGI. The CDR3 covers 16 residues. The CDR3 bases are TGTGCCAGCAGTTCGGGACAGGGGGCAAGAGGGGACATTCAGTACTTC. Translation: CASSSGQGARGDIQYF.

A few counts support this clone. This chain joins TRBV19 and TRBJ1-1, with no clear D. From germline, CDR1 is LNHDA and CDR2 SQIVND (reference sequence). With 7 bases removed from V and 5 bases from J, the gap between germline ends came to 14 bases. The CDR3 length is 13 residues. Here the CDR3 reads CASNDLGGTEAFF. CDR3 DNA sequence: TGTGCCAGTAATGATTTGGGAGGAACTGAAGCTTTCTTT.

The chain couples TRBV2 to TRBJ2-7, with a tentative D call TRBD2 (5 bases). This CDR3 has 12 residues. V was trimmed by 4 bases and J by 9 bases, leaving 13 bases between them. CDR1 is SNHLY and CDR2 is FYNNEI in the germline V gene. CDR3 residues: CASSGVGEVQYF. As DNA, the CDR3 is TGTGCCAGCAGTGGGGTGGGAGAGGTGCAGTACTTC.

V and J are TRBV11-2 and TRBJ1-2; 8 positions agree with TRBD1. Germline V gene data show CDR1 as SGHAT and CDR2 as FQNNGV. The CDR3 has 15 amino acids. The trim removed 3 bases at V and 3 bases at J, leaving 6 bases unmatched. In DNA, the CDR3 is TGTGCCAGCAGCTTGGGGGACAGGATGGACTATGGCTACACCTTC. As protein: CASSLGDRMDYGYTF.

The gene calls are TRBV9 and TRBJ2-3; no definite D call. The CDR3 length is 12 residues. V lost 3 bases and J lost 2, with 4 bases in between. Germline values: CDR1 SGDLS, CDR2 YYNGEE. The CDR3 sequence is CASSGSTDTQYF. The CDR3 nucleotides read TGTGCCAGCAGCGGGTCCACAGATACGCAGTATTTT.

V and J are TRBV7-8 and TRBJ2-5; 9 bases agree with TRBD1. Germline lookup yields CDR1 SGHVS and CDR2 FQNEAQ. The V and J ends lost 1 base and 2 bases, in that order; junction bases with no gene match: 5. The CDR3 runs to 16 residues. The chain's CDR3 is CASSLDRGLVQETQYF. The DNA of the CDR3 is TGTGCCAGCAGCTTAGACAGGGGGCTAGTACAAGAGACCCAGTACTTC.